What follows are 12 T cell receptor beta chains derived from one specimen sequenced in a study of blood T cell repertoires in COVID-19 (dated by TCRdb to 2019 to 2021). Libraries came from the immunoSEQ multiplex PCR assay. The table was pulled from immuneACCESS by TCRdb, which kept in-frame rearrangements only. Such tables lose some clones; where checked, under half of the loss comes from unresolved V genes, and the rest has no known cause. The sample table holds 200,000 to 300,000 clones, of which around 86% were seen once. Over 7.5% of the sample goes to the ten largest clones. Sequencing used peripheral blood. These receptors came from a man in his forties who had recovered from COVID-19.

V gene TRBV19 combines with J gene TRBJ1-4; 9 nucleotides line up with TRBD1. There are 15 residues in the CDR3. CDR1 is LNHDA and CDR2 is SQIVND in the germline V gene (reference sequence). The ends lost 5 bases at V and 1 base at J; junction bases unmatched: 2. The CDR3 coding sequence is TGTGCCAGTAGTTCGGACAGGGGAACTAATGAAAAACTGTTTTTT. Encoded protein: CASSSDRGTNEKLFF.

The rearrangement links TRBV7-9 to TRBJ1-2; D is possibly TRBD1 (6 bases). Germline V CDR1 and CDR2: SEHNR, FQNEAQ (reference sequence). CDR3 length: 13 residues. The ends were cut back, 8 bases at V and 6 bases at J, with 16 bases in the middle. CDR3 residues: CASGLTGSNGYTF. The CDR3 coding sequence is TGTGCCAGCGGACTTACAGGGAGCAATGGCTACACCTTC.

The chain joins TRBV3-1 (or the pseudogene TRBV3-2) to TRBJ1-1, with TRBD1 matching 7 bases. CDR3 length: 14 amino acids. Per germline, CDR1 LGHDT and CDR2 YNNKEL (reference sequence). Unmatched junction bases numbered 8, after V lost 5 bases and J lost 5 bases. The CDR3: CASSKRGLETEAFF. CDR3 DNA sequence: TGTGCCAGCAGCAAGAGGGGGCTGGAGACTGAAGCTTTCTTT.

The V gene is TRBV12-3 or TRBV12-4, the J gene TRBJ1-5, with D unresolved. Trimming removed 7 bases at V and 4 bases at J, with 8 bases between. CDR3 length: 12 amino acids. CDR3 sequence (DNA): TGTGCCAGCACCGCCCGGAATCAGCCCCAGCATTTT. This encodes CASTARNQPQHF.

The gene calls are TRBV5-4 and TRBJ1-2; D perhaps matches TRBD1 (5 bases). The CDR3 runs 13 residues. The V end lost 0 bases, the J end lost 3 bases, and 6 bases lay between the germline ends. The germline CDR1 and CDR2 sequences are SGHNT and YYREEE (reference sequence). The CDR3 protein is CASSLGRDYGYTF. The DNA of the CDR3 is TGTGCCAGCAGCTTGGGCAGGGACTATGGCTACACCTTC. The whole variable domain, remainder taken from reference TRBV5-4 and TRBJ1-2, is ETGVTQSPTHLIKTRGQQVTLRCSSQSGHNTVSWYQQALGQGPQFIFQYYREEENGRGNFPPRFSGLQFPNYSSELNVNALELDDSALYLCASSLGRDYGYTFGSGTRLTVV.

The chain carries TRBV25-1 and TRBJ2-5; D is possibly TRBD2 (5 bases). Germline V lookup: CDR1 MGHDK, CDR2 SYGVNS. V was pared by 11 bases and J by 0 bases, with 25 bases between. This CDR3 is built from 17 residues. In nucleotides, the CDR3 is TGTGCCCCCGCAAGGGAGAGAGCGAACCAGTACCAAGAGACCCAGTACTTC. Translating it yields CAPARERANQYQETQYF.

The genes are TRBV24-1 and TRBJ2-3, with 12 bases identical to TRBD2. The CDR3 spans 15 residues. V lost 6 bases, J lost 1 base, and 1 base stayed unmatched. Germline V gene data show CDR1 as KGHDR and CDR2 as SFDVKD. The DNA for the CDR3 is TGTGCCACCAGTCCTAGCGGGGGGGGCACAGATACGCAGTATTTT. It encodes CATSPSGGGTDTQYF.

CDR3 loop: CASSLAGGPNTQYF. DNA for the CDR3: TGTGCCAGCAGTTTAGCGGGAGGCCCAAATACGCAGTATTTT. This chain links TRBV6-5 with TRBJ2-3, with 10 nucleotides matching TRBD2. Germline CDR1 MNHEY, CDR2 SVGAGI. Trimming cost V 4 bases and J 7 bases; bases outside gene matches: 5. The CDR3 extends over 14 amino acids.

The chain recombines TRBV5-1 with TRBJ2-5; 9 positions agree with TRBD1. V was clipped by 4 bases and J by 7 bases; unmatched bases: 14. The germline V gene has CDR1 SGHRS and CDR2 YFSETQ. This CDR3 is built from 16 residues. In nucleotides, the CDR3 is TGCGCCAGCAGCGTGGGGGGGGACAGGGCCGTTGGGACCCAGTACTTC. Its protein is CASSVGGDRAVGTQYF.

Details on this clone: Distinct nucleotide sequences in the sample also encode this CDR3. This chain links TRBV12-5 with TRBJ2-7; D uncertain. The CDR3 runs to 12 residues. CDR1 is LGHNT, CDR2 FRNRAP, per germline. V was cut by 3 bases and J by 0 bases, with 3 bases left in between. CDR3 amino acids: CASGFSSYEQYF. CDR3 coding DNA: TGTGCTAGTGGTTTTAGCTCCTACGAGCAGTACTTC.

This chain links TRBV7-8 with TRBJ1-6; 7 bases are a match to TRBD1. The CDR3 extends over 17 amino acids. V lost 5 bases and J lost 6; bases outside the gene matches: 13. CDR1 and CDR2 from the germline V gene are SGHVS and FQNEAQ. The CDR3 region has the DNA TGTGCCAGCAGCCGGCCGACAGGGAGGTTCGGTAATTCACCCCTCCACTTT. Translating it yields CASSRPTGRFGNSPLHF.

Only one count was recorded for this clone. J is TRBJ2-4 and V is TRBV4-2, with 14 bases aligning to TRBD2. The germline CDR1 and CDR2 sequences are LGHNA and YNFKEQ. This CDR3 comprises 19 residues. J was trimmed by 6 bases and V by 4 bases; bases with no gene match: 14. The CDR3 region has the DNA TGTGCCAGCAGCCTATCTCTAGGGACTAGCGGGAGCGGGGTAAACATTCAGTACTTC. Translating it yields CASSLSLGTSGSGVNIQYF.